The clone carrying this TCR beta chain was seen more than once but under ten times. What it binds is not known. In TCRdb, the 5' RACE reads were re-called with MiXCR into one record per CDR3 protein. This table has about 420,000 distinct CDR3 sequences, 20% to 30% appearing once. This entry is derived from a study of T-cell memory formation after mild COVID-19. Study conclusions and caveats: Later expanders leaned CD4+, whereas day 15 to 85 contracting clones were balanced CD4/CD8.

This TCR was recovered from an adult woman who had mild COVID-19 (a few samples of this study predate the infection). Cell type and time point are not known. Sequenced input: PBMCs or a T cell subset sorted from them (not recorded which).

The CDR3 nucleotides read TGTGCCAGCAGTGAATCAGGGACAGGGAACTACGAGCAGTACTTC. Protein: CASSESGTGNYEQYF. The chain uses TRBV25-1 and TRBJ2-7, with 9 bases identical to TRBD1. Trimming removed 1 base from V and 3 bases from J; junction bases left unmatched: 4. The CDR3 runs to 15 residues. CDR1 is MGHDK, CDR2 SYGVNS, per germline.